The 19 T cell receptor beta chains presented below share a single source sample, sequenced in a study of control samples from healthy donors and cancer patients. This table comes from immunoSEQ multiplex PCR, and its TCRdb copy is limited to in-frame clones, with some not included. The sample carries tens of thousands of clones, 88% recorded once. The sample comprised blood. The receptors come from a woman in her 70s in good health.

This chain connects TRBV7-2 to TRBJ2-4; 13 positions match TRBD2. Germline V gene lookup returns CDR1 SGHTA and CDR2 FQGNSA. There are 19 residues in the CDR3. V shed 3 bases and J 3 bases; nucleotides not matched to a gene: 11. The CDR3 here is CASSLGTSGRARGKNIQYF. CDR3 in DNA: TGTGCCAGCAGCTTGGGAACTAGCGGGAGGGCCCGGGGCAAAAACATTCAGTACTTC. Full variable domain (rest looked up from reference TRBV7-2 and TRBJ2-4): GAGVSQSPSNKVTEKGKDVELRCDPISGHTALYWYRQSLGQGLEFLIYFQGNSAPDKSGLPSDRFSAERTGGSVSTLTIQRTQQEDSAVYLCASSLGTSGRARGKNIQYFGAGTRLSVL.

The rearrangement uses TRBV11-1 and TRBJ1-1; D perhaps matches TRBD1 (5 bases). Germline V gene data show CDR1 as SGHAT and CDR2 as FQDESV (reference sequence). V was cut by 5 bases and J by 1 base, with 14 bases left in between. The CDR3 is 15 amino acids. For the CDR3, the DNA is TGTGCCAGCAGCCCCCTGGGGGAACCGAACACTGAAGCTTTCTTT. It codes for CASSPLGEPNTEAFF.

The chain joins TRBV6-5 to TRBJ1-6; 7 bases agree with TRBD1. Germline-derived CDR1 and CDR2 are MNHEY and SVGAGI. J was trimmed by 10 bases and V by 6 bases; bases with no gene match: 12. The CDR3 has 15 residues. The CDR3 loop is CASRREQGSQSPLHF. The CDR3 DNA sequence: TGTGCCAGCAGGCGAGAACAGGGGTCACAATCACCCCTCCACTTT.

This clone was observed a handful of times. The genes are TRBV10-3 and TRBJ2-7; 8 nucleotides align to TRBD2. CDR3 size: 13 residues. V trimming: 5 bases; J trimming: 5 bases; junction bases outside the gene matches: 5. The germline CDR1 and CDR2 sequences are ENHRY and SYGVKD. The CDR3 nucleotides read TGTGCCATCAGTAGCGGGAGCAGCAACGAGCAGTACTTC. It specifies CAISSGSSNEQYF.

The rearrangement joins TRBV30 to TRBJ1-1; D gene ambiguous. Germline-derived CDR1 and CDR2 are GTSNPN and SVGIG (reference sequence). V was cut by 2 bases and J by 8 bases, with 9 bases left in between. The CDR3 sequence is 11 residues long. DNA of the CDR3: TGTGCCTGGAGTTCGAGAAGGGAAGCTTTCTTT. Translating it yields CAWSSRREAFF.

CDR3 nucleotides: TGTGCCAGCAGCGATGGGCTCCTAGCGGGAGGGCCCAATGAGCAGTTCTTC. As protein: CASSDGLLAGGPNEQFF. The V gene is TRBV7-2, the J gene TRBJ2-1, with TRBD2 matching over 12 bases. Trimming cost V 5 bases and J 6 bases; bases outside gene matches: 11. The CDR3 has 17 amino acids. Germline values: CDR1 SGHTA, CDR2 FQGNSA.

This chain uses TRBV30 with TRBJ2-5, with TRBD2 matching over 12 bases. The germline gives CDR1 GTSNPN, CDR2 SVGIG (reference sequence). The V and J ends lost 4 bases and 2 bases, in that order; junction bases with no gene match: 5. CDR3 size: 15 residues. CDR3 in amino acids: CAWTGTSGPQETQYF. The CDR3 DNA reads as TGTGCCTGGACGGGGACTAGCGGGCCTCAAGAGACCCAGTACTTC.

The V and J genes are TRBV9 and TRBJ2-1; maybe TRBD2 (6 bases). CDR3 length: 14 residues. Germline loops: CDR1 SGDLS, CDR2 YYNGEE. V dropped 0 bases and J dropped 6 bases, with 10 bases sitting between them. CDR3 residues: CASSVGEETNEQFF. The CDR3 coding sequence is TGTGCCAGCAGCGTAGGGGAGGAAACCAATGAGCAGTTCTTC.

The genes are TRBV3-1 (or the pseudogene TRBV3-2) and TRBJ2-5; weak D call: TRBD2 (5 bases). The CDR3 length is 16 residues. Germline-derived CDR1 and CDR2 are LGHDT and YNNKEL (reference sequence). V was trimmed by 4 bases and J by 5 bases, leaving 20 bases between them. The CDR3 loop reads CASSPHLTSSSETQYF. The CDR3 DNA sequence: TGTGCCAGCAGCCCGCACTTAACTAGTTCGTCGGAGACCCAGTACTTC.

This CDR3 reads CASSPIARDHGYTF. DNA of the CDR3: TGTGCCAGCAGCCCTATAGCCAGGGATCATGGCTACACCTTC. The chain uses TRBV3-1 (or the pseudogene TRBV3-2) and TRBJ1-2; perhaps TRBD1 as D (5 bases). CDR3 length: 14 residues. Germline CDR1 and CDR2: LGHDT and YNNKEL (reference sequence). Trimming removed 4 bases from V and 6 bases from J, with 15 bases in between.

The chain is built from TRBV9 and TRBJ1-6, with a tentative D call TRBD1 (5 bases). The CDR3 consists of 14 residues. Germline V CDR1 and CDR2: SGDLS, YYNGEE. Trimming cost V 0 bases and J 10 bases, with 11 bases left between them. CDR3 coding DNA: TGTGCCAGCAGCGTAGACGCAGGGAACTCACCCCTCCACTTT. Protein product: CASSVDAGNSPLHF.

The V call is TRBV7-9, the J call TRBJ2-3, with 10 bases identical to TRBD2. Unmatched junction bases numbered 3, after V lost 2 bases and J lost 4 bases. The CDR3 length is 15 residues. The germline V gene has CDR1 SEHNR and CDR2 FQNEAQ (reference sequence). The CDR3 sequence is CASSLSAGGSDTQYF. CDR3 bases: TGTGCCAGCAGCTTATCAGCGGGAGGGTCAGATACGCAGTATTTT.

This chain connects TRBV12-3 or TRBV12-4 to TRBJ1-2, with a possible D match to TRBD1 (5 bases). Trimming pared 5 bases from V and 4 bases from J, leaving 11 bases between. CDR3 length: 13 amino acids. CDR3: CASSVDSLYGYTF. For the CDR3, the DNA is TGTGCCAGCAGTGTCGACAGCCTCTATGGCTACACCTTC.

This chain uses TRBV2 with TRBJ1-6; D gene uncertain. The ends were cut back, 7 bases at V and 0 bases at J, with 16 bases in the middle. Germline CDR1 is SNHLY and CDR2 is FYNNEI. The length of the CDR3 is 17 residues. This chain's CDR3 is CASTYSRLSSYNSPLHF. CDR3 DNA sequence: TGTGCCAGCACGTACAGTCGTCTCAGCTCCTATAATTCACCCCTCCACTTT.

The chain links TRBV4-2 to TRBJ1-1; D gene uncertain. Per germline, CDR1 LGHNA and CDR2 YNFKEQ. The CDR3 is 14 residues long. The ends were cut back, 0 bases at V and 1 base at J, with 6 bases in the middle. The CDR3 protein is CASSQDRKNTEAFF. The DNA for the CDR3 is TGTGCCAGCAGCCAAGATCGGAAGAACACTGAAGCTTTCTTT.

The chain joins TRBV5-1 to TRBJ1-1; D is uncertain. Trimming removed 5 bases at V and 1 base at J, with 15 bases between. The CDR3 spans 15 residues. The V gene's germline CDR1 is SGHRS and CDR2 YFSETQ. The CDR3 DNA sequence: TGCGCCAGCAGGCCAAGTTCCACAGAGAACACTGAAGCTTTCTTT. It specifies CASRPSSTENTEAFF.

The chain has TRBV5-6 and TRBJ2-7, with D possibly TRBD1 on 5 matching bases. The V and J ends lost 1 base and 3 bases respectively, with 14 bases between them. Germline V gene lookup returns CDR1 SGHDT and CDR2 YYEEEE. CDR3 length equals 15 residues. This CDR3 reads CASSLSAGRHYEQYF. In nucleotides, the CDR3 is TGTGCCAGCAGCTTGTCGGCAGGGCGCCACTACGAGCAGTACTTC.

The V and J genes are TRBV19 and TRBJ1-2, with 8 nucleotides matching TRBD1. Germline V gives CDR1 LNHDA, CDR2 SQIVND (reference sequence). V was pared by 3 bases and J by 6 bases, with 18 bases of the junction left unmatched. The CDR3 consists of 18 residues. The CDR3 spells CASSIGRRADREGNGYTF. The CDR3 DNA is TGTGCCAGTAGTATTGGCAGGCGGGCGGACAGGGAGGGAAATGGCTACACCTTC. Filled out from reference TRBV19 and TRBJ1-2, the complete variable domain reads DGGITQSPKYLFRKEGQNVTLSCEQNLNHDAMYWYRQDPGQGLRLIYYSQIVNDFQKGDIAEGYSVSREKKESFPLTVTSAQKNPTAFYLCASSIGRRADREGNGYTFGSGTRLTVV.

The chain has TRBV11-3 and TRBJ1-1; D is ambiguous. The CDR3 contains 15 residues. Germline V gives CDR1 SGHNT, CDR2 YENEEA. Trimming left V 1 base short and J 4 bases short, with 13 bases between. CDR3 residues: CASSLGHRAFTEAFF. CDR3 bases: TGTGCCAGCAGCTTAGGGCACCGGGCCTTCACTGAAGCTTTCTTT.